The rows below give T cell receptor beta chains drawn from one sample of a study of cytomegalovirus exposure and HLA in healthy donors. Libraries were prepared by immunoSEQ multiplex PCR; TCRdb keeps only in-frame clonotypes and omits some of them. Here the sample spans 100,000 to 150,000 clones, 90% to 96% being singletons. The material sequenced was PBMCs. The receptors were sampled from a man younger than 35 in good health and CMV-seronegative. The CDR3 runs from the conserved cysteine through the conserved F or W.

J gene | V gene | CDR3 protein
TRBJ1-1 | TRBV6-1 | CASSQVMGQGFGNTEAFF
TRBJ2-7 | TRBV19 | CASGSASLGSYEQYF
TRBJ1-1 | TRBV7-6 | CASSLTGPYTEAFF
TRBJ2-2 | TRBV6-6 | CASSAWDRGNTGELFF
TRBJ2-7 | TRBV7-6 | CASSFSGTSGHYEQYF
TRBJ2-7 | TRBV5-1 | CASSWGQGHEQYF
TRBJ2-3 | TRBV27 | CASTQAASTDTQYF
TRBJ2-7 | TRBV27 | CASSSGGLYEQYF
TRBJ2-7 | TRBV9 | CASSVGGLAGLSSYEQYF
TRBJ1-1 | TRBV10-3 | CAISEGRRSQEAFF
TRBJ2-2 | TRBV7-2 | CASSSGTSGRTGELFF
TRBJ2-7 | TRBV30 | CAWRVGDLPPYEQYF
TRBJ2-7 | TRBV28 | CASSPGQTLYEQYF
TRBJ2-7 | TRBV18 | CASSPVGGQGSREHHYEQYF
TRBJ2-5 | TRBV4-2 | CASRPGGSGNQETQYF
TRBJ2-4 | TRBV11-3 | CASSPRTLGDIQYF
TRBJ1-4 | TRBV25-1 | CASSENYSEGEKLFF
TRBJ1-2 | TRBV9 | CASSGPDRGHGYTF
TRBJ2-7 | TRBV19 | CASRKDRGPTYEQYF
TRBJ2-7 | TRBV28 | CASSSWDRGLPYEQYF
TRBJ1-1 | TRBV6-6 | CAGAPRTGGTEAFF
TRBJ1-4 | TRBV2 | CASSTTRTTNEKLFF
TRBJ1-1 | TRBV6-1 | CASSEGGRAAGAFF
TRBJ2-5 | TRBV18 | CASSPSTPGQRQETQYF